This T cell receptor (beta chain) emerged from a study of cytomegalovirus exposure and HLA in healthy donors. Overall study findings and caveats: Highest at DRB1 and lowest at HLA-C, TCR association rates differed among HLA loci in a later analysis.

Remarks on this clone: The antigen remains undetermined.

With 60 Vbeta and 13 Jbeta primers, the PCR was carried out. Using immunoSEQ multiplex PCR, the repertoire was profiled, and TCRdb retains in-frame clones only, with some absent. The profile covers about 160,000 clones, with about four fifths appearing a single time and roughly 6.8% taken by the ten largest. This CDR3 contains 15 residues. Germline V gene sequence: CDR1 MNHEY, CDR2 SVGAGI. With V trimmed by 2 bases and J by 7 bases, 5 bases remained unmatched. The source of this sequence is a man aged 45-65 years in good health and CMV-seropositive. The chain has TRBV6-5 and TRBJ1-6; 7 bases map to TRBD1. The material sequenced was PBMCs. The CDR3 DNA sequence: TGTGCCAGCAGTTACGAGACAGGGAAGAATTCACCCCTCCACTTT. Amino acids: CASSYETGKNSPLHF.